This TCR beta chain came from a study of shared clonotypes between healthy human individuals. For the study at large: Contributing individuals were two females and a few males aged 18 to 49.

Sequenced by immunoSEQ multiplex PCR; TCRdb stores in-frame clones only, minus some. The repertoire holds millions of clones, over 90% seen once, with 0.3% to 0.4% in the top ten. The CDR3 covers 14 residues. Germline loops: CDR1 SGHTA, CDR2 FQGTGA. Trimming took off 5 bases at V and 0 bases at J, with 9 bases between the two ends. Study observations and caveats: Large depth notwithstanding, sorted-subset sequencing proved incomplete by rarefaction. Researchers sampled only blood; tissue repertoires likely differ. Donor scarcity curtailed the genetic and exposure-history diversity represented herein.

As for this clone: Its antigen is not known.

The chain carries TRBV7-3 and TRBJ2-3; D may be TRBD2 (6 bases). The clonotype originates from a man between 18 and 35 years old in good health. Some clones in this sample may be carry-over from other donors' samples. Source material: naive CD4+ T cells from PBMCs. Described subset: CD45RA+ positively selected. This CDR3 reads CASSASASTDTQYF. The CDR3 DNA follows: TGTGCCAGCAGCGCTAGCGCTAGCACAGATACGCAGTATTTT.